This T cell receptor (beta chain) was profiled in a study of T cells in narcolepsy. Study-wide background: Healthy controls were enrolled alongside patients with narcolepsy type 1 or type 2. General study results and limits: Blood of same and different patients, but not healthy controls, reportedly held recurring autoreactive clonotypes. Autoreactive clone sequences were missing from some blood memory CD4+ repertoires. Same-patient CSF and blood CD4+ T cell clonotypes included HCRT-specific and TRIB2-specific autoreactive ones.

Here immunoSEQ multiplex PCR was the method, and the copy in TCRdb shows in-frame clones only, minus some. The sample has tens of thousands of clones, 70% to 85% seen once. Comments on this clone: Its antigen is currently unknown. This specimen includes other DNA sequences encoding the same CDR3.

Trimming shortened V by 4 bases and J by 1 base, and 26 bases separated the two germline ends. Per the germline V gene, CDR1 is SGHRS and CDR2 is YFSETQ. The CDR3 is 19 residues long. The chain is built from TRBV5-1 and TRBJ2-5; D not resolved. The sequenced sample consisted of memory (CD45RA-) CD4+ T cells from blood. The receptor was derived from a human donor in good health. The CDR3 nucleotides read TGCGCCAGCAGCCTTGGTTTGAATGTCGATGCAAGCGCCCAAGAGACCCAGTACTTC. This sequence encodes CASSLGLNVDASAQETQYF.